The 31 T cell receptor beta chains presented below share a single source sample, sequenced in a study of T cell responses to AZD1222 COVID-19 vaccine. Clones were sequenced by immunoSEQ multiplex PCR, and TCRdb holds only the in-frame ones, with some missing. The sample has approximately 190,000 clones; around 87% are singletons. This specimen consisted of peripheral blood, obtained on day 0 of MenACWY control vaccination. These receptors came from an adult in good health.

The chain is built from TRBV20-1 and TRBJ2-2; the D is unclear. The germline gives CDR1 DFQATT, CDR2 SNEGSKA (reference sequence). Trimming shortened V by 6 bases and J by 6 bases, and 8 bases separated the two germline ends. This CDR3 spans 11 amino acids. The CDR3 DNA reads TGCAGTGCGGGTCGGTCCGGGGAGCTGTTTTTT. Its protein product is CSAGRSGELFF.

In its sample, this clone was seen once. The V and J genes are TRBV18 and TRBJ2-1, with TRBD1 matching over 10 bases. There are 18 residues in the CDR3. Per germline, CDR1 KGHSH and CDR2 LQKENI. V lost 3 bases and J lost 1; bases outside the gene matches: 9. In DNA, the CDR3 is TGTGCCAGCTCACCCCCCCAGGGACAGGGGTTGTCCTACAATGAGCAGTTCTTC. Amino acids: CASSPPQGQGLSYNEQFF.

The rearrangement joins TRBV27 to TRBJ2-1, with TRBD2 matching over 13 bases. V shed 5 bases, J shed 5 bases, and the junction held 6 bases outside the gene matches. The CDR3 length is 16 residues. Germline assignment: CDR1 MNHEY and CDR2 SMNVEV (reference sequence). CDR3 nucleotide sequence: TGTGCCAGCAGTCCCGGACTAGCGGGAGATCACAATGAGCAGTTCTTC. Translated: CASSPGLAGDHNEQFF.

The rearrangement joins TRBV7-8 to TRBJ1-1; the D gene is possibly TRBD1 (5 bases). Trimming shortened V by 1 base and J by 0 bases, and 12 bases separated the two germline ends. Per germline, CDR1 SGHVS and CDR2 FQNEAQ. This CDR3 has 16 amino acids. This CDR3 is CASSLELVRVNTEAFF. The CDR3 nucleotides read TGTGCCAGCAGCTTAGAATTAGTCAGGGTGAACACTGAAGCTTTCTTT.

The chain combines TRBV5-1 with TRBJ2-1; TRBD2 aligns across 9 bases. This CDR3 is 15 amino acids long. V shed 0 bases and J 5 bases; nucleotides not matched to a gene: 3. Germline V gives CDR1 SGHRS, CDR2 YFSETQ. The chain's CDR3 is CASSLGGRANNEQFF. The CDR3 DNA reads TGCGCCAGCAGCTTGGGCGGGAGGGCCAACAATGAGCAGTTCTTC.

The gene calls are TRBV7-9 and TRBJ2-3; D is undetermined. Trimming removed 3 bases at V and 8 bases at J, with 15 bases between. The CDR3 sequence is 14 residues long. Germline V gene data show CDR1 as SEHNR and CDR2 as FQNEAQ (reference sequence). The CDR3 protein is CASSFDQGSVTQYF. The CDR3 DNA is TGTGCCAGCAGCTTTGACCAAGGTTCGGTTACGCAGTATTTT.

The DNA of the CDR3 is TGTGCCAGCAGCTCCGGGACAGGGGTGTTAGCCAAAAACATTCAGTACTTC. It yields the protein CASSSGTGVLAKNIQYF. The chain has TRBV9 and TRBJ2-4; 10 bases agree with TRBD1. The CDR3 sequence is 17 residues long. CDR1 and CDR2 (germline): SGDLS, YYNGEE. The V gene end was trimmed by 4 bases and the J gene end by 0 bases; junction bases not matched to a gene: 7.

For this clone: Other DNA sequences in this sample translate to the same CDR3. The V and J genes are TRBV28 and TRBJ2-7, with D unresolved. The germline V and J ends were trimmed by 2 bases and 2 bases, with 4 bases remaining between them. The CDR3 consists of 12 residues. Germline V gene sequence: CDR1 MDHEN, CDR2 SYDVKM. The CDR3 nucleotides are TGTGCCAGCAGTTTAACACCCTACGAGCAGTACTTC. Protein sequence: CASSLTPYEQYF.

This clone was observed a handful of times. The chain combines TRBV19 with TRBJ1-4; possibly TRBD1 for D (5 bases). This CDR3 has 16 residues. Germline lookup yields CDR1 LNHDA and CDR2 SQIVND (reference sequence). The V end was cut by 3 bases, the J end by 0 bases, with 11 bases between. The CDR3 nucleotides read TGTGCCAGTAGTATCGAGGACATTGCAACTAATGAAAAACTGTTTTTT. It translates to CASSIEDIATNEKLFF.

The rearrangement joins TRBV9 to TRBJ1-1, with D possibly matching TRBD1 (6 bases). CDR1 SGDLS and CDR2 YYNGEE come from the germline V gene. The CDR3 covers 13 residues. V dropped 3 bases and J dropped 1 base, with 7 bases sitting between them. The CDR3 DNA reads TGTGCCAGCAGCGCACAGGGGAACACTGAAGCTTTCTTT. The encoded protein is CASSAQGNTEAFF. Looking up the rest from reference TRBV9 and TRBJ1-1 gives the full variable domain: DSGVTQTPKHLITATGQRVTLRCSPRSGDLSVYWYQQSLDQGLQFLIQYYNGEERAKGNILERFSAQQFPDLHSELNLSSLELGDSALYFCASSAQGNTEAFFGQGTRLTVV.

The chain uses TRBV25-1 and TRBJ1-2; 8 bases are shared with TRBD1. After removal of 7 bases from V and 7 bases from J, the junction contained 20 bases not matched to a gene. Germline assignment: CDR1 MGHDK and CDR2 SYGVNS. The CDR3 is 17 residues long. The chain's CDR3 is CASTTQGAGGELSGYTF. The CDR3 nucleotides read TGTGCCAGCACGACCCAGGGGGCCGGCGGGGAACTATCTGGCTACACCTTC.

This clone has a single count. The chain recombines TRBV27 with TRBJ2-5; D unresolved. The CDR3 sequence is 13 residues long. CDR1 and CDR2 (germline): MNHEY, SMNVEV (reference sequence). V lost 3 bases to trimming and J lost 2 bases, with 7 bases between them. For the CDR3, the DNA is TGTGCCAGCAGTTTTGACTGGCAAGAGACCCAGTACTTC. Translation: CASSFDWQETQYF.

The CDR3 DNA follows: TGCGCCAGCAGCGGCGGGGGCCTCCTCCGCTATGGCTACACCTTC. Its protein product is CASSGGGLLRYGYTF. The chain links TRBV5-1 to TRBJ1-2; tentatively, D is TRBD1 (6 bases). The CDR3 contains 15 residues. Germline V gene sequence: CDR1 SGHRS, CDR2 YFSETQ. The V and J ends lost 4 bases and 4 bases respectively, with 17 bases between them.

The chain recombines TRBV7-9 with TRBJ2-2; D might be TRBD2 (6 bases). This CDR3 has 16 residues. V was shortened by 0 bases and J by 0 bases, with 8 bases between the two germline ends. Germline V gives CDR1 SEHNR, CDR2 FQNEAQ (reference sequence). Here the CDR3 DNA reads TGTGCCAGCAGCTTAGCGGAGGGACCGAACACCGGGGAGCTGTTTTTT. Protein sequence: CASSLAEGPNTGELFF.

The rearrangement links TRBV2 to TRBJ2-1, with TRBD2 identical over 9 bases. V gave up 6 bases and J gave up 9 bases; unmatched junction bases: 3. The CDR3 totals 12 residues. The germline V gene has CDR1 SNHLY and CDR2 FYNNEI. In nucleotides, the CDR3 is TGTGCCAGCAGCCGGGGACTAGCTGAGCAGTTCTTC. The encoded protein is CASSRGLAEQFF.

The CDR3: CASRQTGSTNEKLFF. CDR3 in DNA: TGTGCCAGCAGACAAACAGGGAGTACTAATGAAAAACTGTTTTTT. The chain joins TRBV14 to TRBJ1-4; possibly TRBD1 for D (6 bases). The CDR3 length is 15 residues. V was cut by 6 bases and J by 2 bases, with 13 bases left in between. The germline V gene has CDR1 SGHDN and CDR2 FVKESK.

CDR3 DNA: TGTGCCAGCAGCTTAGTGAGAGACTATAATGAGCAGTTCTTC. This encodes CASSLVRDYNEQFF. The J gene is TRBJ2-1, the V gene TRBV11-2; possibly TRBD2 for D (5 bases). This CDR3 is built from 14 residues. V lost 1 base and J 7 bases, leaving 11 bases between the germline ends. CDR1 and CDR2 (germline): SGHAT, FQNNGV.

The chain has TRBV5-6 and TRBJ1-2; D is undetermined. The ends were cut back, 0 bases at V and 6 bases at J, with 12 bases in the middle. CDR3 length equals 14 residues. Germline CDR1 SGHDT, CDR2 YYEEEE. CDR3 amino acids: CASSLVPARHGYTF. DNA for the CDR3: TGTGCCAGCAGCTTGGTACCAGCGCGCCATGGCTACACCTTC. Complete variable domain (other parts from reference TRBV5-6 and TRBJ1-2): DAGVTQSPTHLIKTRGQQVTLRCSPKSGHDTVSWYQQALGQGPQFIFQYYEEEERQRGNFPDRFSGHQFPNYSSELNVNALLLGDSALYLCASSLVPARHGYTFGSGTRLTVV.

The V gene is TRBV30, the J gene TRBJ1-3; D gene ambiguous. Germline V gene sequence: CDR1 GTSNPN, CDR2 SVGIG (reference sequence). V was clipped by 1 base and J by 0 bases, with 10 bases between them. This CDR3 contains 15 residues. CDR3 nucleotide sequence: TGTGCCTGGAGTGACGGCAGGCCCTCTGGAAACACCATATATTTT. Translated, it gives CAWSDGRPSGNTIYF.

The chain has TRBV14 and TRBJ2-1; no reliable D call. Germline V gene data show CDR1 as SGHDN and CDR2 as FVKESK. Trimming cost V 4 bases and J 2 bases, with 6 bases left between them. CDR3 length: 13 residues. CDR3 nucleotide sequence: TGTGCCAGCAGCCGTGGGACCTACAATGAGCAGTTCTTC. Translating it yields CASSRGTYNEQFF. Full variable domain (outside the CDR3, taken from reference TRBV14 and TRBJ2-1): EAGVTQFPSHSVIEKGQTVTLRCDPISGHDNLYWYRRVMGKEIKFLLHFVKESKQDESGMPNNRFLAERTGGTYSTLKVQPAELEDSGVYFCASSRGTYNEQFFGPGTRLTVL.

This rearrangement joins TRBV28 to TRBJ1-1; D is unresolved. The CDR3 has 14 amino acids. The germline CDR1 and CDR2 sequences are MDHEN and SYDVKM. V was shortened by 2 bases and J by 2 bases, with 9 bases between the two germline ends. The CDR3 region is CASSLRTENTEAFF. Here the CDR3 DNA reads TGTGCCAGCAGTTTACGGACTGAAAACACTGAAGCTTTCTTT.

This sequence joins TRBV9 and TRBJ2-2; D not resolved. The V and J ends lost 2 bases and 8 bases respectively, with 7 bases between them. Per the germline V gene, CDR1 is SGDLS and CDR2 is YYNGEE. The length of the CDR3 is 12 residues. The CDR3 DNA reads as TGTGCCAGCAGCGTCCCTAGAGGGGAGCTGTTTTTT. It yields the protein CASSVPRGELFF.

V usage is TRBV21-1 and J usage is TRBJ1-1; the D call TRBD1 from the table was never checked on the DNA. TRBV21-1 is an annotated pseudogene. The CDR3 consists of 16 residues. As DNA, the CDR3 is TGTGCCAGCAGCCTACCACCTACGGACAGGTTCGCTGAAGCTTTCTTT. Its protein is CASSLPPTDRFAEAFF.

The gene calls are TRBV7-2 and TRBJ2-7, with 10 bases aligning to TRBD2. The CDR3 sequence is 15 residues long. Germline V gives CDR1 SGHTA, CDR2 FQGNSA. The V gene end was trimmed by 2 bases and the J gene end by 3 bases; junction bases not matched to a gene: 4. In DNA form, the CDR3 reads TGTGCCAGCAGCTTAAGAAGCGGGGGGGACTACGAGCAGTACTTC. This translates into CASSLRSGGDYEQYF.

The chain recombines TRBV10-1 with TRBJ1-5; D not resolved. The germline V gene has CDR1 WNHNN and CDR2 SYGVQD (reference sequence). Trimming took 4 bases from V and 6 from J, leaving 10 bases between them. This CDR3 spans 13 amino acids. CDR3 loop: CASSARQCQPQHF. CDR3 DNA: TGCGCCAGCAGTGCACGTCAGTGTCAGCCCCAGCATTTT.

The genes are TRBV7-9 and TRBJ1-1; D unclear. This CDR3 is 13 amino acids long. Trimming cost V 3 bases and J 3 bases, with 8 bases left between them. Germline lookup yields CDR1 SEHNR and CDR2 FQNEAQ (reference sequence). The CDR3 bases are TGTGCCAGCAGCTTCCGGCGGGACACTGAAGCTTTCTTT. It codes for CASSFRRDTEAFF. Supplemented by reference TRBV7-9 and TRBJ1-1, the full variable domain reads DTGVSQNPRHKITKRGQNVTFRCDPISEHNRLYWYRQTLGQGPEFLTYFQNEAQLEKSRLLSDRFSAERPKGSFSTLEIQRTEQGDSAMYLCASSFRRDTEAFFGQGTRLTVV.

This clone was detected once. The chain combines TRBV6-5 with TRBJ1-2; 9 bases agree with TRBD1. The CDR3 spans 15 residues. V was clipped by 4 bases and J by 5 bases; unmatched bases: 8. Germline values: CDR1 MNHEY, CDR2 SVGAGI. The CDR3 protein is CASSLEQGAYYGYTF. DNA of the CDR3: TGTGCCAGCAGTTTGGAACAGGGGGCGTATTATGGCTACACCTTC.

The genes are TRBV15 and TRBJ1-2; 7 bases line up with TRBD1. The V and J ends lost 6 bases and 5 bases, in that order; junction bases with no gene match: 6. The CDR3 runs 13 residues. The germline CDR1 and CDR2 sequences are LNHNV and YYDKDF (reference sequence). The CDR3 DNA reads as TGTGCCACCAGTAGGGGGACAGAGTATGGCTACACCTTC. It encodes CATSRGTEYGYTF.

CDR3 amino acids: CASSIASNTEAFF. DNA of the CDR3: TGTGCCAGTAGTATAGCTTCCAACACTGAAGCTTTCTTT. The chain employs TRBV19 and TRBJ1-1; no firm D call. Per germline, CDR1 LNHDA and CDR2 SQIVND (reference sequence). The V end was cut by 1 base, the J end by 2 bases, with 5 bases between. This CDR3 is built from 13 residues.

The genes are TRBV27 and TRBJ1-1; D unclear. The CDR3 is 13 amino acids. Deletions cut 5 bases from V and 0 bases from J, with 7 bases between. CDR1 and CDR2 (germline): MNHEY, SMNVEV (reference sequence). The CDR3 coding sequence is TGTGCCAGCAGTCCGGGGATGAACACTGAAGCTTTCTTT. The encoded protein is CASSPGMNTEAFF.

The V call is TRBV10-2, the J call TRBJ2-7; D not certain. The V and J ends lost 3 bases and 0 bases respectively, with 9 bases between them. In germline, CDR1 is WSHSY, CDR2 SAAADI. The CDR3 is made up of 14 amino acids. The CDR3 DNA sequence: TGCGCCAGCAGTGAATGGGCCAGCTCCTACGAGCAGTACTTC. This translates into CASSEWASSYEQYF.